The 32 T cell receptor beta chains listed next were all sequenced from one sample in a study of shared clonotypes between healthy human individuals. Clones were read by immunoSEQ multiplex PCR, and TCRdb kept only the in-frame ones, dropping some. The repertoire includes some 1 million clones, around four fifths of them detected once, and 1.4% to 1.5% sits in the top ten. What was sequenced was memory CD4+ T cells sorted from blood. Noted subset: CD45RA-negative fraction. The receptors shown here come from a man younger than 35 in good health.

The chain links TRBV11-2 to TRBJ1-1; tentatively, D is TRBD1 (6 bases). V lost 2 bases, J lost 4 bases, and 20 bases lay in between. CDR3 length: 17 amino acids. Germline CDR1 SGHAT, CDR2 FQNNGV. CDR3 DNA sequence: TGTGCCAGCAGCTTATATGGGGGCGCCGGGGGAAGCACTGAAGCTTTCTTT. Protein sequence: CASSLYGGAGGSTEAFF.

The chain joins TRBV27 to TRBJ1-6; 7 bases are a match to TRBD1. The J segment lost 8 bases and the V segment lost 5 bases, leaving 9 bases of the junction unmatched. This CDR3 region has 15 residues. Germline V CDR1 and CDR2: MNHEY, SMNVEV (reference sequence). CDR3 loop: CASSGRQGKDSPLHF. The CDR3, as DNA: TGTGCCAGCAGTGGGAGACAGGGTAAAGATTCACCCCTCCACTTT.

This clone was seen a few times. The rearrangement uses TRBV28 and TRBJ1-6; TRBD1 is a possible D gene (5 bases). The germline gives CDR1 MDHEN, CDR2 SYDVKM. The CDR3 totals 15 residues. Trimming took off 6 bases at V and 4 bases at J, with 13 bases between the two ends. Here the CDR3 DNA reads TGTGCCAGCAGCCTACAGGACCCTTATAATTCACCCCTCCACTTT. Its translation is CASSLQDPYNSPLHF.

The table lists this clone with a few counts. The V call is TRBV27, the J call TRBJ2-5, with TRBD2 matching over 11 bases. Germline loops: CDR1 MNHEY, CDR2 SMNVEV (reference sequence). The CDR3 sequence is 14 residues long. Trimming took 6 bases from V and 4 from J; bases not matched to a gene: 4. The CDR3 loop reads CASRGTSGRETQYF. CDR3 sequence (DNA): TGTGCCAGCAGGGGGACTAGCGGACGAGAGACCCAGTACTTC.

V gene TRBV19 combines with J gene TRBJ1-5, with a possible D match to TRBD1 (5 bases). Trimming stripped 3 bases from V and 4 bases from J, with 10 bases between. The CDR3 is 14 residues long. Germline lookup yields CDR1 LNHDA and CDR2 SQIVND (reference sequence). The CDR3 spells CASSIGHRNQPQHF. DNA of the CDR3: TGTGCCAGTAGTATTGGACACCGTAATCAGCCCCAGCATTTT. The full variable domain, rest sourced from reference TRBV19 and TRBJ1-5, is DGGITQSPKYLFRKEGQNVTLSCEQNLNHDAMYWYRQDPGQGLRLIYYSQIVNDFQKGDIAEGYSVSREKKESFPLTVTSAQKNPTAFYLCASSIGHRNQPQHFGDGTRLSIL.

This clone was observed a handful of times. The chain couples TRBV13 to TRBJ2-7; 12 nucleotides align to TRBD2. Trimming removed 8 bases from V and 3 bases from J; junction bases left unmatched: 8. The CDR3 sequence is 15 residues long. Germline V gene lookup returns CDR1 PRHDT and CDR2 FYEKMQ (reference sequence). CDR3 coding DNA: TGTGCCAGCGCGCTCCCTAGCGGGGGGGGCTACGAGCAGTACTTC. Residues: CASALPSGGGYEQYF.

This clone has just one count. Within the sample, other DNA sequences also encode this same CDR3. V usage is TRBV5-4 and J usage is TRBJ1-2; 8 bases line up with TRBD1. CDR3 length: 14 residues. Germline V CDR1 and CDR2: SGHNT, YYREEE (reference sequence). J gave up 2 bases and V 1 base, and 1 base lay outside the gene matches. The CDR3 nucleotides are TGTGCCAGCAGCTTGCAGGGGGCGAACTATGGCTACACCTTC. Protein product: CASSLQGANYGYTF.

The chain recombines TRBV10-3 with TRBJ2-6; TRBD2 matches 7 bases. The J segment lost 0 bases and the V segment lost 10 bases, leaving 12 bases of the junction unmatched. The CDR3 length is 17 residues. Per the germline V gene, CDR1 is ENHRY and CDR2 is SYGVKD. This CDR3 is CATHGGGPSSGANVLTF. CDR3 nucleotides: TGTGCCACCCACGGCGGGGGACCGTCCTCTGGGGCCAACGTCCTGACTTTC.

This clone was picked up a small number of times. The V call is TRBV28, the J call TRBJ2-7, with 9 bases identical to TRBD2. V was pared by 7 bases and J by 7 bases, with 17 bases of the junction left unmatched. Germline CDR1 reads MDHEN; CDR2 reads SYDVKM. The CDR3 runs to 16 residues. The CDR3 coding sequence is TGTGCCAGCAACTCAGCGGGGGGCCAGGGAATGAGGGAGCAGTACTTC. It is translated as CASNSAGGQGMREQYF.

This chain uses TRBV5-1 with TRBJ1-6; TRBD1 matches 7 bases. Germline trimming cut 0 bases from V and 7 bases from J; bases unmatched to any gene: 4. The CDR3 has 15 residues. Per the germline V gene, CDR1 is SGHRS and CDR2 is YFSETQ. The CDR3 DNA reads as TGCGCCAGCAGCTTGGGAGGGGGCGAAAATTCACCCCTCCACTTT. Its translation is CASSLGGGENSPLHF.

The rearrangement joins TRBV28 to TRBJ1-1; D is possibly TRBD1 (6 bases). The V end lost 2 bases, the J end lost 5 bases, and 15 bases lay between the germline ends. Germline CDR1 is MDHEN and CDR2 is SYDVKM. The CDR3 totals 15 residues. The DNA for the CDR3 is TGTGCCAGCAGTTTAAACAGGGTGGTTCGAACTGAAGCTTTCTTT. Residues: CASSLNRVVRTEAFF. Using reference TRBV28 and TRBJ1-1 for the parts outside the CDR3, the full variable domain is DVKVTQSSRYLVKRTGEKVFLECVQDMDHENMFWYRQDPGLGLRLIYFSYDVKMKEKGDIPEGYSVSREKKERFSLILESASTNQTSMYLCASSLNRVVRTEAFFGQGTRLTVV.

CDR3 amino acids: CASSQKGFDFYGYTF. As DNA, the CDR3 is TGTGCCAGCAGCCAAAAAGGGTTCGATTTCTATGGCTACACCTTC. This sequence joins TRBV4-2 and TRBJ1-2; D unclear. CDR3 length equals 15 residues. Germline-derived CDR1 and CDR2 are LGHNA and YNFKEQ. V dropped 2 bases and J dropped 4 bases, with 14 bases sitting between them.

The genes are TRBV30 and TRBJ1-1; no clear D gene. CDR1 and CDR2 from the germline V gene are GTSNPN and SVGIG (reference sequence). This CDR3 spans 15 amino acids. The V end was cut by 2 bases, the J end by 1 base, with 14 bases between. Here the CDR3 reads CAWSPGRVGNTEAFF. CDR3 in DNA: TGTGCCTGGAGTCCCGGACGGGTTGGGAACACTGAAGCTTTCTTT.

This clone was seen a few times. Other DNA sequences in this specimen translate into the identical CDR3. The J gene is TRBJ2-7, the V gene TRBV28; 7 bases are a match to TRBD1. J was trimmed by 2 bases and V by 7 bases; bases with no gene match: 8. CDR1 is MDHEN and CDR2 is SYDVKM in the germline V gene. The CDR3 runs to 14 residues. The DNA of the CDR3 is TGTGCCAGCACCCAAAGGACAGGAACCTACGAGCAGTACTTC. It is translated as CASTQRTGTYEQYF.

Note on this clone: The sample holds other DNA sequences that translate to the same CDR3. The chain is built from TRBV10-2 and TRBJ1-5; 11 bases match TRBD1. The CDR3 runs 15 residues. The germline gives CDR1 WSHSY, CDR2 SAAADI. V was pared by 2 bases and J by 4 bases, with 1 base of the junction left unmatched. CDR3 DNA sequence: TGCGCCAGCAGTGAGGGGGACAGGGGGAATCAGCCCCAGCATTTT. Its protein product is CASSEGDRGNQPQHF.

V usage is TRBV7-2 and J usage is TRBJ2-5; 8 nucleotides agree with TRBD2. The V gene's germline CDR1 is SGHTA and CDR2 FQGNSA. J lost 2 bases, V lost 5 bases, and 1 base had no gene match. The CDR3 is 13 amino acids. The CDR3 here is CASSTGGQETQYF. CDR3 DNA: TGTGCCAGCAGCACGGGGGGGCAAGAGACCCAGTACTTC.

The J gene is TRBJ1-2, the V gene TRBV5-4; D is possibly TRBD1 (6 bases). The length of the CDR3 is 12 residues. Germline values: CDR1 SGHNT, CDR2 YYREEE (reference sequence). Deletions cut 5 bases from V and 8 bases from J, with 13 bases between. CDR3 sequence (DNA): TGTGCCAGCAGGTTAAACAGGGCCGGCTACACCTTC. This gives the protein CASRLNRAGYTF.

This clone has a handful of counts. The rearrangement uses TRBV5-4 and TRBJ2-2; 10 bases agree with TRBD2. Germline V gene data show CDR1 as SGHNT and CDR2 as YYREEE (reference sequence). The length of the CDR3 is 16 residues. The V gene end was trimmed by 4 bases and the J gene end by 2 bases; junction bases not matched to a gene: 5. CDR3 loop: CASSPLAGGNTGELFF. DNA for the CDR3: TGTGCCAGCAGCCCGTTAGCGGGAGGAAACACCGGGGAGCTGTTTTTT.

The rearrangement joins TRBV5-1 to TRBJ2-5, with TRBD2 matching 10 bases. Germline V lookup: CDR1 SGHRS, CDR2 YFSETQ. The CDR3 is made up of 16 amino acids. The V gene end was trimmed by 3 bases and the J gene end by 5 bases; junction bases not matched to a gene: 10. This CDR3 reads CASSSAPSGSGETQYF. The DNA of the CDR3 is TGCGCCAGCAGCTCTGCGCCTAGCGGGAGTGGGGAGACCCAGTACTTC.

This clone was recorded once. The chain recombines TRBV30 with TRBJ2-2; D uncertain. CDR3 length: 13 residues. V was cut by 7 bases and J by 4 bases, with 13 bases left in between. Germline-derived CDR1 and CDR2 are GTSNPN and SVGIG (reference sequence). The CDR3, as DNA: TGTGCCTCGACCCCCTGGAGCACCGGGGAGCTGTTTTTT. Its translation: CASTPWSTGELFF.

As for this clone: At one end the junction does not follow the germline gene, possibly because of a read error. The chain carries TRBV18 and TRBJ1-4; D is ambiguous. Per germline, CDR1 KGHSH and CDR2 LQKENI. CDR3 length equals 14 residues. CDR3 sequence (DNA): TGTGCCAGCTCACCACAAGTCACTACTGAAAAACTGTTTTTT. Protein: CASSPQVTTEKLFF.

The table lists this clone with a count of one. V usage is TRBV5-1 and J usage is TRBJ2-7; unclear D gene. This CDR3 spans 16 amino acids. Germline V gives CDR1 SGHRS, CDR2 YFSETQ. V was trimmed by 1 base and J by 1 base, leaving 15 bases between them. DNA for the CDR3: TGCGCCAGCAGCTTGAGCCCTCAGGCGCCGTCCTACGAGCAGTACTTC. This translates into CASSLSPQAPSYEQYF.

J is TRBJ2-7 and V is TRBV6-1, with 9 positions matching TRBD2. CDR1 MNHNS and CDR2 SASEGT come from the germline V gene. Trimming removed 5 bases from V and 5 bases from J; junction bases left unmatched: 10. The CDR3 spans 15 residues. The CDR3 DNA sequence: TGTGCCAGCAGTCCGTATTATAGCGGGAGCAACGAGCAGTACTTC. Its protein product is CASSPYYSGSNEQYF.

V gene TRBV5-1 combines with J gene TRBJ1-2; the D is unclear. Germline assignment: CDR1 SGHRS and CDR2 YFSETQ. V lost 1 base and J 3 bases, leaving 7 bases between the germline ends. The CDR3 contains 13 residues. This CDR3 is CASSLTDHYGYTF. CDR3 DNA: TGCGCCAGCAGCTTGACAGACCACTATGGCTACACCTTC.

The rearrangement links TRBV21-1 to TRBJ2-7; TRBD1, the table's D call, lacks a check against the DNA. TRBV21-1 is a pseudogene segment. This CDR3 comprises 13 residues. The CDR3 protein is CASRTWALYEQYF. CDR3 sequence (DNA): TGTGCCAGCAGAACCTGGGCACTGTACGAGCAGTACTTC.

The chain carries TRBV19 and TRBJ1-5; TRBD1 matches at 8 bases. The ends lost 7 bases at V and 8 bases at J; junction bases unmatched: 10. In germline, CDR1 is LNHDA, CDR2 SQIVND (reference sequence). This CDR3 is built from 14 residues. The CDR3 region has the DNA TGTGCCAGTACCATACAGGGGGAATTGGAGCCCCAGCATTTT. This gives the protein CASTIQGELEPQHF.

The CDR3 is CAISRERAGAQYF. The CDR3 bases are TGTGCCATCAGCCGAGAGCGGGCTGGGGCCCAGTACTTC. The chain recombines TRBV10-3 with TRBJ2-5; D perhaps matches TRBD2 (6 bases). The CDR3 loop spans 13 amino acids. V gave up 6 bases and J gave up 9 bases, with 17 bases separating them. CDR1 ENHRY and CDR2 SYGVKD come from the germline V gene.

The chain links TRBV5-6 to TRBJ2-2, with D possibly being TRBD1 (6 bases). The CDR3 runs to 15 residues. V lost 1 base, J lost 3 bases, and 10 bases lay in between. Germline CDR1 SGHDT, CDR2 YYEEEE. The CDR3 reads CASSLTGLYTGELFF. The CDR3 nucleotides read TGTGCCAGCAGCTTGACAGGGCTTTACACCGGGGAGCTGTTTTTT.

This clone was counted between two and nine times. This chain uses TRBV6-5 with TRBJ2-6; D ambiguous. Trimming pared 2 bases from V and 4 bases from J, leaving 12 bases between. Germline V CDR1 and CDR2: MNHEY, SVGAGI. This CDR3 spans 16 amino acids. The CDR3 DNA is TGTGCCAGCAGTTACACCCTCTCAACCGGGGCCAACGTCCTGACTTTC. Amino acid sequence: CASSYTLSTGANVLTF.

This rearrangement joins TRBV6-5 to TRBJ1-2; D is undetermined. The CDR3 extends over 14 amino acids. Trimming removed 0 bases at V and 5 bases at J, with 10 bases between. From germline, CDR1 is MNHEY and CDR2 SVGAGI. CDR3 DNA sequence: TGTGCCAGCAGTTACTCTAACCCGGGGTATGGCTACACCTTC. This translates into CASSYSNPGYGYTF.

The V gene is TRBV10-2, the J gene TRBJ2-3, with 7 bases identical to TRBD2. Trimming cost V 6 bases and J 5 bases; bases outside gene matches: 11. Germline CDR1 is WSHSY and CDR2 is SAAADI. The CDR3 is made up of 15 amino acids. Written as DNA, the CDR3 is TGCGCCAGCAGAGATACTAGCGCACCAGGAGATACGCAGTATTTT. Protein product: CASRDTSAPGDTQYF.

This chain links TRBV28 with TRBJ1-1; TRBD1 aligns across 7 bases. The CDR3 totals 15 residues. CDR1 is MDHEN, CDR2 SYDVKM, per germline. V trimming: 3 bases; J trimming: 4 bases; junction bases outside the gene matches: 8. The CDR3 sequence is CASSFWDRIRTEAFF. CDR3 sequence (DNA): TGTGCCAGCAGTTTCTGGGACAGAATACGCACTGAAGCTTTCTTT.